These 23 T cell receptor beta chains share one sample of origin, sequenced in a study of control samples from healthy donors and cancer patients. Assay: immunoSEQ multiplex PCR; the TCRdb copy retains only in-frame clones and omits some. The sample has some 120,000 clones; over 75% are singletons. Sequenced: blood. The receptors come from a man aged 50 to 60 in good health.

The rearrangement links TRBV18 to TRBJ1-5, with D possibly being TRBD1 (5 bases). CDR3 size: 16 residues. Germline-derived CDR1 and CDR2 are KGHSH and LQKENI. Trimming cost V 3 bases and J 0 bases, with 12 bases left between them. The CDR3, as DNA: TGTGCCAGCTCACCTGGGGCTAGGGGTAGCAATCAGCCCCAGCATTTT. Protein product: CASSPGARGSNQPQHF.

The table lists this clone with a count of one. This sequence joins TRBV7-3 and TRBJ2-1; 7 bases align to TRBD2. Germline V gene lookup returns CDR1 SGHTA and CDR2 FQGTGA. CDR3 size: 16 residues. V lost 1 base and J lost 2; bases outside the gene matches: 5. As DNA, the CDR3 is TGTGCCAGCAGCTTAAGACCGGGGGGAACCTACAATGAGCAGTTCTTC. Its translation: CASSLRPGGTYNEQFF.

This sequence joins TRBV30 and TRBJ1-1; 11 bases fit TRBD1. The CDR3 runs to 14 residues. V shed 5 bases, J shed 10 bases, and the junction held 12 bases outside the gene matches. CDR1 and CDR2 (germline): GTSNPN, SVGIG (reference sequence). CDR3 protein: CAWLPGTGGEGAFF. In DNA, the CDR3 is TGTGCCTGGTTACCCGGGACAGGGGGGGAAGGAGCTTTCTTT.

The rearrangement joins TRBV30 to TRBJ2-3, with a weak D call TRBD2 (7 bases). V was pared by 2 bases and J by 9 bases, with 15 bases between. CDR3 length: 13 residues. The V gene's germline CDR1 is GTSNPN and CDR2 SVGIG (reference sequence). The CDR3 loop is CAWSRKQGGTQYF. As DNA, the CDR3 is TGTGCCTGGAGTCGCAAACAGGGAGGGACGCAGTATTTT.

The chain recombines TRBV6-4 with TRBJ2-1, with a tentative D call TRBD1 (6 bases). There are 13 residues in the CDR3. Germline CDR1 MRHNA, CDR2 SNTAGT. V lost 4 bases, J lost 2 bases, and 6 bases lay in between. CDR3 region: CASSGTAYNEQFF. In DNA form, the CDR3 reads TGTGCCAGCAGTGGGACAGCCTACAATGAGCAGTTCTTC.

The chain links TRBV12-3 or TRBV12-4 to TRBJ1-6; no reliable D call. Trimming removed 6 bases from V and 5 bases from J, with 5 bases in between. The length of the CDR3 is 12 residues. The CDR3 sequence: CASSRNNSPLHF. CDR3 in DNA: TGTGCCAGCAGCAGGAATAATTCACCCCTCCACTTT.

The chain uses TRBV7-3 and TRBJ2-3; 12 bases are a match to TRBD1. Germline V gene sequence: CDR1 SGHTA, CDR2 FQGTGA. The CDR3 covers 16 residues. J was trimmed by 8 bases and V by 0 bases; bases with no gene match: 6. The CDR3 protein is CASSLTGTGGDITQYF. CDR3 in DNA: TGTGCCAGCAGCTTAACTGGGACAGGGGGCGATATTACGCAGTATTTT.

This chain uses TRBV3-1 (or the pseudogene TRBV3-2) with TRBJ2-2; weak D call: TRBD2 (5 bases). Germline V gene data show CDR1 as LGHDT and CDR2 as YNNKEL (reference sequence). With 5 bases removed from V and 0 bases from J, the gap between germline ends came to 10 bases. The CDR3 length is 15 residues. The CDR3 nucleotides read TGTGCCAGCAGCGGCCGGGGTACGAACACCGGGGAGCTGTTTTTT. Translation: CASSGRGTNTGELFF.

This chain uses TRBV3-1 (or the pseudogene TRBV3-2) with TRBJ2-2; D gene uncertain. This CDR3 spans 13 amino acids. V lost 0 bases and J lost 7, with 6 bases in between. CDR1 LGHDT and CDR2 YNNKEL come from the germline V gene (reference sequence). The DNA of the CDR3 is TGTGCCAGCAGCCAAGATTATGTCGGGGAGCTGTTTTTT. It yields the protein CASSQDYVGELFF.

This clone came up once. The CDR3 sequence: CASSFRRVNTIYF. As DNA, the CDR3 is TGTGCCAGCAGTTTCCGCAGGGTAAACACCATATATTTT. The chain couples TRBV27 to TRBJ1-3, with a weak D call TRBD1 (5 bases). This CDR3 is built from 13 residues. V was clipped by 3 bases and J by 6 bases, with 9 bases between them. From germline, CDR1 is MNHEY and CDR2 SMNVEV (reference sequence).

DNA for the CDR3: TGTGCCAGCTCACCAACCTCCACCCGGAACACTGAAGCTTTCTTT. This translates into CASSPTSTRNTEAFF. This rearrangement joins TRBV18 to TRBJ1-1, with no clear D. The CDR3 is made up of 15 amino acids. Germline values: CDR1 KGHSH, CDR2 LQKENI. Trimming took off 2 bases at V and 1 base at J, with 11 bases between the two ends.

CDR3 nucleotide sequence: TGTGCCAGCACTCTCGGGGGAGATCGGCCCCAGCATTTT. It specifies CASTLGGDRPQHF. V is TRBV28 and J is TRBJ1-5; perhaps TRBD1 as D (5 bases). CDR1 is MDHEN, CDR2 SYDVKM, per germline. The CDR3 is 13 residues long. Trimming removed 7 bases from V and 9 bases from J, with 16 bases in between.

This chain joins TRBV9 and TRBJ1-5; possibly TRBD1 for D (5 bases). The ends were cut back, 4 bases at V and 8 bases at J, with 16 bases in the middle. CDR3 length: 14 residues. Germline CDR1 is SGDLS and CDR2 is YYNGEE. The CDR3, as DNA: TGTGCCAGCAGCTCTGGGACCTTTCCGGAGCCCCAGCATTTT. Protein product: CASSSGTFPEPQHF.

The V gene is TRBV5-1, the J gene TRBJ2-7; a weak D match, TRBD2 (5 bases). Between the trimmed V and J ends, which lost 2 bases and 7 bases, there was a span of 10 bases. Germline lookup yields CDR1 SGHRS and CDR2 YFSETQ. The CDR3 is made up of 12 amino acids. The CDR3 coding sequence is TGCGCCAGCAGCTTCAGCCGGGGAGAGCAGTACTTC. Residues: CASSFSRGEQYF. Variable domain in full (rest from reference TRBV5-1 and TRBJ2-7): KAGVTQTPRYLIKTRGQQVTLSCSPISGHRSVSWYQQTPGQGLQFLFEYFSETQRNKGNFPGRFSGRQFSNSRSEMNVSTLELGDSALYLCASSFSRGEQYFGPGTRLTVT.

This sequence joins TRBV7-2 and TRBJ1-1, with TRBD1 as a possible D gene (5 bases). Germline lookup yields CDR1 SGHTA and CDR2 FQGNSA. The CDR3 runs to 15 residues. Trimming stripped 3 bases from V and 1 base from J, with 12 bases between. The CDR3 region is CASSFGTTGNTEAFF. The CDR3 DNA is TGTGCCAGCAGCTTCGGGACCACAGGGAACACTGAAGCTTTCTTT.

In DNA form, the CDR3 reads TGTGCCAGTCGTACGGGACAGGCCTCGGGTTCACCCCTCCACTTT. As protein: CASRTGQASGSPLHF. The chain carries TRBV28 and TRBJ1-6, with 8 positions matching TRBD1. Germline CDR1 and CDR2: MDHEN and SYDVKM. Trimming took 9 bases from V and 9 from J; bases not matched to a gene: 13. CDR3 size: 15 residues. The full variable domain, in which reference TRBV28 and TRBJ1-6 provide the parts outside the CDR3, is DVKVTQSSRYLVKRTGEKVFLECVQDMDHENMFWYRQDPGLGLRLIYFSYDVKMKEKGDIPEGYSVSREKKERFSLILESASTNQTSMYLCASRTGQASGSPLHFGNGTRLTVT.

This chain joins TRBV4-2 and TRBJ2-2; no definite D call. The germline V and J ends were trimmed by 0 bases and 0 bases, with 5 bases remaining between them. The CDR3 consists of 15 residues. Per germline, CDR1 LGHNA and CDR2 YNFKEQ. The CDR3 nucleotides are TGTGCCAGCAGCCAAGATATACCGAACACCGGGGAGCTGTTTTTT. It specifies CASSQDIPNTGELFF.

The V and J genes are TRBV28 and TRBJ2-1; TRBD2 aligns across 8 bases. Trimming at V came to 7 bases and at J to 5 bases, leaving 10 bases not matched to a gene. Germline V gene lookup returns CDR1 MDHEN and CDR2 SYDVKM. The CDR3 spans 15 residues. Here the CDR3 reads CASTTGGAENNEQFF. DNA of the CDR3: TGTGCCAGCACCACCGGGGGGGCGGAGAACAATGAGCAGTTCTTC.

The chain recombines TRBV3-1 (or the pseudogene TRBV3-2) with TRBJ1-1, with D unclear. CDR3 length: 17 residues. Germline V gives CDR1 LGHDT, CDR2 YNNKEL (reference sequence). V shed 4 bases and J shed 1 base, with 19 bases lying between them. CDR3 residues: CASSPHTSWPGNTEAFF. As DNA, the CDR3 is TGTGCCAGCAGCCCCCATACGTCGTGGCCGGGGAACACTGAAGCTTTCTTT.

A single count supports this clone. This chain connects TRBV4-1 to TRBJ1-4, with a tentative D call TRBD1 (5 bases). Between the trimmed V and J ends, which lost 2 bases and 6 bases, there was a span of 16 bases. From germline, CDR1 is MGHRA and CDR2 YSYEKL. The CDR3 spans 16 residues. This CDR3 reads CASSQPGRGNYEKLFF. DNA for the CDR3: TGCGCCAGCAGCCAACCCGGGCGGGGGAATTATGAAAAACTGTTTTTT.

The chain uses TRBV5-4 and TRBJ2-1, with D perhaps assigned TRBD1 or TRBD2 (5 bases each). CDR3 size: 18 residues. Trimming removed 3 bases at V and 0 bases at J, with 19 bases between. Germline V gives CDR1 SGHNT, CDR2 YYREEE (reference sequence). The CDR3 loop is CASSSARRGQGSYNEQFF. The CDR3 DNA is TGTGCCAGCAGCTCCGCCAGACGAGGGCAGGGCTCCTACAATGAGCAGTTCTTC.

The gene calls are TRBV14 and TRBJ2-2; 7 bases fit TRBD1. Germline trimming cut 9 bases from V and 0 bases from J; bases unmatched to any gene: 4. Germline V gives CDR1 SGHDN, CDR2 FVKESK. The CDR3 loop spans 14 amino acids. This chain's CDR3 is CASTGQPNTGELFF. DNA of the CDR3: TGTGCCAGTACGGGACAGCCGAACACCGGGGAGCTGTTTTTT.

The CDR3 region is CATSDRQGNQPQHF. Written as DNA, the CDR3 is TGTGCCACCAGTGATCGGCAGGGGAATCAGCCCCAGCATTTT. The chain has TRBV24-1 and TRBJ1-5; D may be TRBD1 (6 bases). Germline V lookup: CDR1 KGHDR, CDR2 SFDVKD. The CDR3 runs to 14 residues. Trimming left V 3 bases short and J 4 bases short, with 9 bases between.